Listed below are T cell receptor beta chains from one sample, sequenced in a study of early T cells in non-severe SARS-CoV-2 infection. TCRdb itself ran the 5' RACE reads through MiXCR, one entry per CDR3 protein. The sample lists 95,000 to 150,000 distinct CDR3 sequences; 14% to 15% were seen once. The sequencing sample was made of whole blood. These receptors all come from an adult who was a healthcare worker with PCR-confirmed SARS-CoV-2 infection or an uninfected control (not recorded which). The CDR3 runs from the conserved cysteine through the conserved F or W. D genes are given only for firm matches. Only part of the rows carry a size: once, few, many, or a class if the clone is expanded.

>-|TRBV5-1|-|TRBJ1-2
CASSSEWANYGYTF
TGCGCCAGCAGCTCCGAGTGGGCTAACTATGGCTACACCTTC
>-|TRBV10-3|many|TRBJ2-6
CAISAPGANVLTF
TGTGCCATCAGCGCACCTGGGGCCAACGTCCTGACTTTC
>-|TRBV4-1|-|TRBJ2-5
CASSHLAPSRVTQYF
TGCGCCAGCAGCCACTTAGCCCCCAGTAGGGTGACCCAGTACTTC
>-|TRBV5-1|few|TRBJ1-3
CASSLVGYPSGNTIYF
TGCGCCAGCAGCTTGGTCGGATACCCCTCTGGAAACACCATATATTTT
>-|TRBV25-1|few|TRBJ2-5
CASSEWAGKETQYF
TGTGCCAGCAGTGAATGGGCAGGGAAAGAGACCCAGTACTTC
>-|TRBV3-1|few|TRBJ2-5
CASSQDQGTQYF
TGTGCCAGCAGCCAAGATCAAGGGACCCAGTACTTC
>-|TRBV29-1|many|TRBJ2-7
CSGAAGSSYEQYF
TGCAGCGGGGCGGCGGGGAGCTCCTACGAGCAGTACTTC
>-|TRBV20-1|-|TRBJ2-7
CSARGGTYEQYF
TGCAGTGCTAGGGGGGGCACCTACGAGCAGTACTTC
>-|TRBV30|-|TRBJ2-3
CAWRESTDTQYF
TGTGCCTGGAGAGAAAGCACAGATACGCAGTATTTT
>-|TRBV4-1|few|TRBJ2-6
CASSQDPRTISGANVLTF
TGCGCCAGCAGCCAAGATCCGAGGACAATCTCTGGGGCCAACGTCCTGACTTTC
>TRBD1|TRBV5-1|few|TRBJ2-3
CASSQDRGTDTQYF
TGCGCCAGCAGCCAGGACAGGGGCACAGATACGCAGTATTTT
>TRBD1|TRBV2|-|TRBJ2-3
CASSPDRVDTQYF
TGTGCCAGCAGTCCCGACAGGGTAGATACGCAGTATTTT
>-|TRBV12-3/TRBV12-4|many|TRBJ1-6
CASSLGVPPLHF
TGTGCCAGCAGTTTAGGGGTGCCACCCCTCCACTTT
>-|TRBV27|-|TRBJ2-3
CASRIFGTDTQYF
TGTGCCAGCAGGATATTTGGCACAGATACGCAGTATTTT
>-|TRBV10-2|-|TRBJ1-1
CASSESGPTEAFF
TGCGCCAGCAGTGAGTCCGGCCCCACTGAAGCTTTCTTT
>-|TRBV5-5|few|TRBJ1-5
CASSPFTAGSNQPQHF
TGTGCCAGCAGCCCCTTTACGGCGGGGAGCAATCAGCCCCAGCATTTT
>TRBD2|TRBV29-1|few|TRBJ2-5
CSVERPSGGGETQYF
TGCAGCGTTGAAAGACCTAGCGGGGGGGGCGAGACCCAGTACTTC
>-|TRBV18|-|TRBJ1-5
CASSPSGSQPQHF
TGTGCCAGCTCGCCCTCCGGGAGTCAGCCCCAGCATTTT
>-|TRBV12-3/TRBV12-4|many|TRBJ1-1
CASSLDTGRETEAFF
TGTGCCAGCAGTTTAGACACGGGCAGGGAAACTGAAGCTTTCTTT
>TRBD2|TRBV7-9|few|TRBJ2-5
CASSFLTSGGQTQYF
TGTGCCAGCAGCTTTCTGACTAGCGGTGGGCAGACCCAGTACTTC
>TRBD2|TRBV7-9|many|TRBJ2-4
CASSHIAGSAKNIQYF
TGTGCCAGCAGCCATATAGCGGGGTCAGCCAAAAACATTCAGTACTTC
>TRBD1|TRBV10-3|-|TRBJ2-7
CAISQDRGEQYF
TGTGCCATCAGTCAGGACAGGGGCGAGCAGTACTTC
>-|TRBV3-1|-|TRBJ1-2
CASSPKAAYGYTF
TGTGCCAGCAGTCCTAAGGCAGCGTATGGCTACACCTTC
>-|TRBV29-1|few|TRBJ1-1
CSARTHSDTEAFF
TGCAGCGCCAGGACTCACTCAGACACTGAAGCTTTCTTT
>-|TRBV2|-|TRBJ1-2
CASSEARQLYGYTF
TGTGCCAGCAGTGAAGCCAGGCAGCTCTATGGCTACACCTTC
>-|TRBV7-9|few|TRBJ2-7
CASSPIGPLGEQYF
TGTGCCAGCAGCCCGATCGGACCCCTGGGGGAGCAGTACTTC
>TRBD2|TRBV12-3/TRBV12-4|few|TRBJ2-1
CASSNIAGAYNEQFF
TGTGCCAGCAGCAACATAGCGGGGGCCTACAATGAGCAGTTCTTC
>-|TRBV12-3/TRBV12-4|few|TRBJ1-5
CASSLAGGRRLNQPQHF
TGTGCCAGCAGTTTAGCCGGGGGCCGACGGCTGAATCAGCCCCAGCATTTT
>-|TRBV6-1|-|TRBJ1-2
CASSGDPDGFGYTF
TGTGCCAGCAGTGGGGACCCCGACGGGTTTGGCTACACCTTC
>-|TRBV6-4|-|TRBJ2-3
CASSEGPLTDTQYF
TGTGCCAGCAGTGAAGGACCACTCACAGATACGCAGTATTTT
>-|TRBV5-4|-|TRBJ2-2
CASSRSGTQNTGELFF
TGTGCCAGCAGTCGCTCCGGGACACAGAACACCGGGGAGCTGTTTTTT
>-|TRBV3-1|few|TRBJ2-1
CASSLGGGGSEQFF
TGTGCCAGCAGCCTCGGGGGTGGAGGCAGTGAGCAGTTCTTC
>-|TRBV5-4|-|TRBJ2-1
CASSFNPAYNEQFF
TGTGCCAGCAGCTTTAATCCGGCCTACAATGAGCAGTTCTTC
>-|TRBV2|-|TRBJ2-5
CASSEKLDLQETQYF
TGTGCCAGCAGTGAAAAGCTAGATCTCCAAGAGACCCAGTACTTC
>-|TRBV3-1|-|TRBJ2-1
CASSQRGADEQFF
TGTGCCAGCAGCCAACGAGGGGCTGATGAGCAGTTCTTC
>TRBD2|TRBV2|-|TRBJ2-2
CASSLTSGGPVTGELFF
TGTGCCAGCTCCCTGACTAGCGGGGGGCCTGTCACCGGGGAGCTGTTTTTT
>-|TRBV7-8|many|TRBJ2-7
CASSLVAFRGTYEQYF
TGTGCCAGCAGCTTAGTAGCTTTTAGGGGAACCTACGAGCAGTACTTC
>-|TRBV4-1|-|TRBJ2-3
CASSQFGKTDTQYF
TGCGCCAGCAGCCAATTCGGCAAAACAGATACGCAGTATTTT
>-|TRBV30|-|TRBJ1-4
CAWSVGAGNNEKLFF
TGTGCCTGGAGTGTAGGGGCCGGGAATAATGAAAAACTGTTTTTT
>-|TRBV27|-|TRBJ2-1
CASSLGPLIHNEQFF
TGTGCCAGCAGTTTAGGACCCCTTATTCACAATGAGCAGTTCTTC
>-|TRBV7-9|-|TRBJ1-1
CASSLEGLNTEAFF
TGTGCCAGCAGCTTAGAGGGGTTGAACACTGAAGCTTTCTTT
>TRBD1|TRBV27|-|TRBJ2-4
CASSPDRGDIQYF
TGTGCCAGCAGTCCGGACAGGGGAGACATTCAGTACTTC
>TRBD1|TRBV29-1|-|TRBJ2-7
CSVAGREDRSYEQYF
TGCAGCGTTGCGGGACGCGAGGACAGGTCCTACGAGCAGTACTTC
>-|TRBV3-1|once|TRBJ2-7
CASRLLTGEQYF
TGTGCCAGCAGGCTGCTAACGGGGGAGCAGTACTTC
>-|TRBV5-1|few|TRBJ1-3
CASSFRGLENTIYF
TGCGCCAGCAGCTTTCGGGGACTGGAAAACACCATATATTTT
>-|TRBV29-1|-|TRBJ2-5
CSVYGGRWDKETQYF
TGCAGCGTTTACGGGGGACGGTGGGACAAGGAGACCCAGTACTTC
>-|TRBV7-2|few|TRBJ1-5
CASSLGVENNQPQHF
TGTGCCAGCAGCTTAGGTGTGGAAAACAATCAGCCCCAGCATTTT